This is a list of T cell receptor beta chains from one sample in a study of blood T cell repertoires in COVID-19. Measured with immunoSEQ multiplex PCR; TCRdb has only the in-frame clones, and not every one. The sample has approximately 230,000 clones; 88% are singletons. Sequencing used peripheral blood. The receptors come from a woman aged 25-40 years with COVID-19, enrolled during active disease. Each CDR3 is given with its conserved first and last residue. Fields, in order: J gene, D gene, V gene, CDR3 protein. D genes are given only for firm matches.

J: TRBJ1-2
D: NA
V: TRBV29-1
CDR3: CSVEAGGGGYTF

J: TRBJ2-6
D: NA
V: TRBV10-1
CDR3: CASSESDRTNVLTF

J: TRBJ2-1
D: NA
V: TRBV9
CDR3: CASSAQAGTPVEKFF

J: TRBJ1-2
D: TRBD1
V: TRBV9
CDR3: CASTLEQGEGYTF

J: TRBJ1-3
D: NA
V: TRBV5-8
CDR3: CASSLGDSSRNTIYF

J: TRBJ1-5
D: NA
V: TRBV21-1
CDR3: CASSKQGRNQPQHF

J: TRBJ2-3
D: NA
V: TRBV6-2/TRBV6-3
CDR3: CASSYPGFPDTQYF

J: TRBJ2-2
D: TRBD2
V: TRBV6-5
CDR3: CASRTSGGNTGELFF

J: TRBJ2-3
D: NA
V: TRBV7-9
CDR3: CASSLDVGQMDTQYF

J: TRBJ2-7
D: NA
V: TRBV4-2
CDR3: CASSQGWTASVYEQYF

J: TRBJ2-3
D: TRBD2
V: TRBV5-1
CDR3: CASSSFSGTSGGTQYF

J: TRBJ1-3
D: NA
V: TRBV7-2
CDR3: CASSSQWGAGNTIYF

J: TRBJ2-5
D: NA
V: TRBV20-1
CDR3: CSATVQETQYF

J: TRBJ1-2
D: TRBD1
V: TRBV27
CDR3: CASSSGTGGPIGGYTF

J: TRBJ1-2
D: TRBD1
V: TRBV7-2
CDR3: CASSPLTGGDGYTF

J: TRBJ1-6
D: TRBD1
V: TRBV3-1/TRBV3-2
CDR3: CVSSQEGAGNNSPLHF

J: TRBJ2-3
D: NA
V: TRBV3-1/TRBV3-2
CDR3: CASSQGEGAQYF

J: TRBJ1-5
D: TRBD1
V: TRBV23-1
CDR3: CASSPQGALGNQPQHF

J: TRBJ2-2
D: TRBD2
V: TRBV5-1
CDR3: CASSWTSYNTGELFF

J: TRBJ2-7
D: NA
V: TRBV28
CDR3: CASSPSDSSYEQYF

J: TRBJ1-1
D: NA
V: TRBV2
CDR3: CASPRGTEAFF

J: TRBJ2-6
D: TRBD2
V: TRBV7-2
CDR3: CASSVTSGGSGANVLTF

J: TRBJ2-7
D: TRBD2
V: TRBV28
CDR3: CASSLADPYEQYF

J: TRBJ2-5
D: TRBD2
V: TRBV6-1
CDR3: CASSENPLADQETQYF

J: TRBJ1-6
D: TRBD1
V: TRBV10-3
CDR3: CAISPTGANNSPLHF

J: TRBJ2-5
D: TRBD1
V: TRBV7-9
CDR3: CASTHPGTDQETQYF

J: TRBJ2-2
D: NA
V: TRBV5-1
CDR3: CASSSGRGSDTGELFF

J: TRBJ1-5
D: TRBD1
V: TRBV5-6
CDR3: CASSGGTGGQPQHF

J: TRBJ1-2
D: NA
V: TRBV7-8
CDR3: CASSPDRPPAFLGYTF

J: TRBJ2-3
D: TRBD1
V: TRBV28
CDR3: CASSSPGTGSTDTQYF

J: TRBJ2-1
D: TRBD2
V: TRBV4-3
CDR3: CASSQGRDYFYEQFF